A selection of T cell receptor beta chains follows, all from one sample in a study of T cells in Graves' hyperthyroidism and ophthalmopathy. MiXCR was run by TCRdb on the multiplex PCR reads, yielding one entry per CDR3 protein. This sample has approximately 720,000 distinct CDR3 sequences, with 18% found just once. The material sequenced was blood. These receptors all stem from a woman between 45 and 65 years old with Graves' hyperthyroidism that later progressed to Graves' ophthalmopathy. The CDR3 runs from the conserved cysteine through the conserved F or W. The D gene is left open where the match is weak. The size of a clone is reported for some rows only, either as once, few or many, or as a class for expanded clones.

>TRBV27|TRBJ1-1|many|TRBD1
TGTGCCAGCAGCCTACAGGGGCGGTACACTGAAGCTTTCTTT
CASSLQGRYTEAFF
>TRBV4-1|TRBJ2-3|few|TRBD2
TGCGCCAGCAGCCTGACGGGGGGGGTTGATACGCAGTATTTT
CASSLTGGVDTQYF
>TRBV9|TRBJ2-1|-|TRBD2
TGTGCCAGCAGCGTAGGAGCGGGGGGGCGGGATGAGCAGTTCTTC
CASSVGAGGRDEQFF
>TRBV12-5|TRBJ2-7|many|-
TGTGCTAGTGGTTTGGTCGGGGTTCTAGAATGCGAGCAGTACTTC
CASGLVGVLECEQYF
>TRBV7-3|TRBJ2-1|few|TRBD2
TGTGCCAGCAGCCCCGTCGGACTAGCGGGGGCCCCACTTTACAATGAGCAGTTCTTC
CASSPVGLAGAPLYNEQFF
>TRBV5-1|TRBJ1-4|many|-
TGCGCCAGCAGCTTGGTTCTGGGAAATGAAAAACTGTTTTTT
CASSLVLGNEKLFF
>TRBV3-1|TRBJ2-1|many|TRBD2
TGTGCCAGCAGCCAAGATACGGCAGGGAGGGGTGAGCAGTTCTTC
CASSQDTAGRGEQFF
>TRBV5-8|TRBJ2-7|-|-
TGTGCCAGCAGCTTGTATGCAGGGATCCCGGGCGAGCAGTACTTC
CASSLYAGIPGEQYF
>TRBV2|TRBJ1-2|-|-
TGTGCCAGCAGTGGAGGAGATAACTATGGCTACACCTTC
CASSGGDNYGYTF
>TRBV7-2|TRBJ1-6|many|-
TGTGCCAGCAGCCCAAGCGGGAGAAATTCACCCCTCCACTTT
CASSPSGRNSPLHF
>TRBV3-1|TRBJ1-1|many|-
TGTGCCAGCAGCCAAGGGGGGGGAGGTGAAGCTTTCTTT
CASSQGGGGEAFF
>TRBV9|TRBJ2-7|many|-
TGTGCCAGCAGCCCCCCTGGAGGGACTTCCTACGAGCAGTACTTC
CASSPPGGTSYEQYF
>TRBV4-1|TRBJ1-5|few|-
TGCGCCAGCAGCCACACATCAGCTAGAAATCAGCCCCAGCATTTT
CASSHTSARNQPQHF
>TRBV3-1|TRBJ2-7|many|-
TGTGCCAGCAGCCAAGACAGGACAGCTAACTCCTACGAGCAGTACTTC
CASSQDRTANSYEQYF
>TRBV7-9|TRBJ1-2|-|-
TGTGCCAGCAGCTTAGCCCCCGGACAAGCTAACTATGGCTACACCTTC
CASSLAPGQANYGYTF
>TRBV3-1|TRBJ2-3|many|-
TGTGCCAGCAGCGACCTCAGGGAGTACACAGATACGCAGTATTTT
CASSDLREYTDTQYF
>TRBV6-1|TRBJ2-6|-|-
TGTGCCAGCAGCGCCTGGCTTGGGGCCAACGTCCTGACTTTC
CASSAWLGANVLTF
>TRBV11-2|TRBJ2-2|once|-
TGTGCCAGCAGCTCAGACAGCACCGGGGAGCTGTTTTTT
CASSSDSTGELFF
>TRBV3-1|TRBJ2-7|many|-
TGTGCCAGCAGCCATCTCGGCAGCTACGAGCAGTACTTC
CASSHLGSYEQYF